This TCR beta chain came from a study of blood T cells in healthy people across ages. Germline CDR1 reads ENHRY; CDR2 reads SYGVKD. The CDR3 runs 11 residues. The ends were cut back, 2 bases at V and 12 bases at J, with 11 bases in the middle. A second PCR of 7 to 11 cycles used a sample-barcoded 5' primer and a J-beta primer mix. The template-switch adaptor, which had 12 random nucleotides, put a tag on each cDNA molecule. Sequencing of every sample gave 2.5 million or more CDR3-containing paired-end reads. TCRdb recomputed calls from the 5' RACE reads with MiXCR, one row per CDR3 protein. The profile shows about 730,000 distinct CDR3 sequences, roughly 45% of them singletons.

Sequenced input: blood. The clonotype originates from a woman in her sixties or seventies in good health. The chain has TRBV10-3 and TRBJ2-7, with a tentative D call TRBD1 (5 bases). In DNA, the CDR3 is TGTGCCATCAGTGAGACAGGTCCGATGTACTTC. This sequence encodes CAISETGPMYF.